A selection of T cell receptor beta chains follows, all from one sample in a study of blood T cells in healthy people across ages. TCRdb reprocessed the 5' RACE reads with MiXCR, giving one entry per CDR3 protein. Of fewer than 800,000 distinct CDR3 sequences listed, roughly 21% are singletons. Sequenced sample: blood. These receptors all come from a man between 65 and 85 years old in good health. Each CDR3 is given with its conserved first and last residue. The D gene is left open where the match is weak. Some rows mark clone size as missing; the rest say once, few, many or name a class of expanded clone.

clone size	V gene	J gene	D gene	CDR3 length	CDR3 DNA	CDR3 protein
few	TRBV21-1	TRBJ2-7	-	14	TGTGCCAGCAGCAAATACTCCAGCTCCTACGAGCAGTACTTC	CASSKYSSSYEQYF
many	TRBV27	TRBJ2-7	-	14	TGTGCCAGCAGTTTCTTCGGGGATCGAAACGAGCAGTACTTC	CASSFFGDRNEQYF
-	TRBV28	TRBJ2-2	-	14	TGTGCCAGCAGTTTAATTAAGGGGTCCGGGGAGCTGTTTTTT	CASSLIKGSGELFF
-	TRBV7-9	TRBJ2-1	TRBD2	15	TGTGCCAGCAGCCCATCGACTAGCGGGAGGTTTGAGCAGTTCTTC	CASSPSTSGRFEQFF
few	TRBV28	TRBJ1-4	TRBD1	13	TGTGCCAGTAGGGGGCTAGAGAATGAAAAACTGTTTTTT	CASRGLENEKLFF
-	TRBV20-1	TRBJ2-1	-	14	TGCAGTGCTAGAGCAACTGATGCCTACAATGAGCAGTTCTTC	CSARATDAYNEQFF
many	TRBV20-1	TRBJ2-5	-	16	TGCAGTGCTAGTGGGGGCGAACGGGGGACAGCCTCCGTCCAGTACTTC	CSASGGERGTASVQYF
few	TRBV5-6	TRBJ2-7	-	13	TGTGCCAGCAGCGCCGGGACACCTTACGAGCAGTACTTC	CASSAGTPYEQYF
-	TRBV11-2	TRBJ2-3	-	11	TGTGCCAGCAGGTCGGGGGGCACGCAGTATTTT	CASRSGGTQYF
few	TRBV28	TRBJ2-7	TRBD2	18	TGTGCCAGCAGTTTATGGTCTAGCGGACTAGCGGACCCCTACGAGCAGTACTTC	CASSLWSSGLADPYEQYF
-	TRBV6-5	TRBJ2-4	-	14	TGTGCCAGCAGTTACGTCGGAGGAGAAAACATTCAGTACTTC	CASSYVGGENIQYF
once	TRBV12-5	TRBJ2-7	TRBD2	19	TGTGCTAGTGGTTTGGTACTGGGACTAGCGGGGGGAAGCTCCTACGAGCAGTACTTC	CASGLVLGLAGGSSYEQYF
-	TRBV6-5	TRBJ2-2	TRBD2	18	TGTGCCAGCAGTTACGGTGGGACTAGCGGGAGGAGCACCGGGGAGCTGTTTTTT	CASSYGGTSGRSTGELFF
few	TRBV28	TRBJ2-1	TRBD2	12	TGTGCCAGCAGTTTCACGGGGGGGGAGCAGTTCTTC	CASSFTGGEQFF
-	TRBV12-3/TRBV12-4	TRBJ2-7	-	14	TGTGCCAGCAGTTTTACGATAACCCCCTACGAGCAGTACTTC	CASSFTITPYEQYF
many	TRBV29-1	TRBJ2-1	TRBD2	18	TGCAGCGTTGAAGGTTTGGTTAGCGGGGAGAGCTCCTACAATGAGCAGTTCTTC	CSVEGLVSGESSYNEQFF
few	TRBV4-1	TRBJ1-2	TRBD1	16	TGCGCCAGCAGCCCTGGACAGGGGGCACCTTTCGACGGCTACACCTTC	CASSPGQGAPFDGYTF
-	TRBV7-8	TRBJ2-7	-	15	TGTGCCAGCAGCTTCCAGAGGGCTAGCTCCTACGAGCAGTACTTC	CASSFQRASSYEQYF
-	TRBV4-1	TRBJ1-1	-	14	TGCGCCAGCAGTCCATCACAGGTCAACACTGAAGCTTTCTTT	CASSPSQVNTEAFF
few	TRBV18	TRBJ2-2	-	16	TGTGCCAGCTCACCACTGAGCGGAGAAATCACCGGGGAGCTGTTTTTT	CASSPLSGEITGELFF
-	TRBV20-1	TRBJ2-1	-	10	TGCAGTGCTAGCCGGGCCGAGCAGTTCTTC	CSASRAEQFF
-	TRBV20-1	TRBJ1-2	-	16	TGCAGTGCTAGTGAGGGGGGTTACAGGACTAACTATGGCTACACCTTC	CSASEGGYRTNYGYTF
few	TRBV5-6	TRBJ2-5	TRBD1	15	TGTGCCAGCAGCTTTTGGACAGGGGCGCAGGAGACCCAGTACTTC	CASSFWTGAQETQYF
-	TRBV20-1	TRBJ2-2	TRBD2	16	TGCAGTGCACTAGATGGCGGGAGCGTGAACACCGGGGAGCTGTTTTTT	CSALDGGSVNTGELFF